This T cell receptor beta chain appears in the sequencing data of a study of CD4 T cells in relation to SARS-CoV-2 and coronaviruses. Background on the study: ViraFEST: approximately nine-day antigen culture of PBMCs, then TCR beta CDR3 sequencing. Study-level results: In approximately 70% of donors, memory CD4+ clonotypes crossrecognized SARS-CoV-2 and at least one common cold coronavirus spike. According to naive versus memory sequencing, detected responses are memory recall, not newly primed.

As regards this clone: Antigen: not known.

Germline values: CDR1 MGHDK, CDR2 SYGVNS. The germline V and J ends were trimmed by 8 bases and 3 bases, with 13 bases remaining between them. This CDR3 comprises 13 residues. Using immunoSEQ multiplex PCR, the repertoire was profiled, and TCRdb retains in-frame clones only, with some absent. The sample has about 39,000 clones; roughly 82% are singletons. This receptor was taken from an adult with COVID-19. This chain links TRBV25-1 with TRBJ1-1, with no clear D. The sample comprised memory CD4+ T cells from PBMCs, cultured in vitro. CDR3 sequence (DNA): TGTGCCAGCGGAAGAGGACGGGACACTGAAGCTTTCTTT. Its translation: CASGRGRDTEAFF.